This T cell receptor beta chain was identified during a study of blood T cell repertoires in COVID-19. Whole-study context: From the United States, Italy and Spain came samples of acute and convalescent COVID-19. Nucleic acid was either cDNA or gDNA, and it came from T cells, B-cell-depleted T cells, or PBMCs.

Germline CDR1 SGHAT, CDR2 FQNNGV. Losses at the gene ends were 5 bases for V and 8 bases for J; bases not matched to a gene: 9. The CDR3 has 14 residues. As processed by the authors: Reference gene primers were amplified, and this amplification served to estimate nucleated cell counts. Only in-frame clones appear in the TCRdb table, and some are missing; sequencing was by immunoSEQ multiplex PCR. Clone size and the V and J calls come from that table; the DNA yielded D and trimming. Counted here are some 130,000 clones, under 95% occurring once; the ten biggest clones make up around 3.8%. This clone showed up just once.

The origin of this receptor is a middle-aged man with active COVID-19. Sample: peripheral blood. This sequence joins TRBV11-2 and TRBJ2-1; TRBD2 matches 7 bases. The CDR3 spells CASSPTAGVHEQFF. In nucleotides, the CDR3 is TGTGCCAGCAGCCCCACCGCGGGGGTCCATGAGCAGTTCTTC.